The rows below give T cell receptor beta chains drawn from one sample of a study of beta chain features in type 1 diabetes. Produced via immunoSEQ multiplex PCR; TCRdb's table is partial and in-frame only. The data show about 340,000 clones, approximately 12% seen once. Sequencing was carried out using naive CD4+ T cells from blood. The receptors were gathered from a woman younger than 35 with type 1 diabetes. Both conserved end residues are part of each CDR3. D genes are given only for firm matches. Clone size, where shown, is once, few, many, or a class for clones that have expanded.

abundance,v_gene,j_gene,d_gene,CDR3aa,CDR3nt
few,TRBV19,TRBJ2-3,TRBD2,CASSLGLVVTDTQYF,TGTGCCAGTAGTCTGGGACTAGTGGTGACGGATACGCAGTATTTT
NA,TRBV11-1,TRBJ2-1,TRBD2,CASSKKVSASGFPNEQFF,TGTGCCAGCAGCAAAAAGGTCTCGGCTAGCGGGTTCCCTAATGAGCAGTTCTTC
once,TRBV7-2,TRBJ2-2,NA,CASSGRLARELFF,TGTGCCAGCAGCGGCAGGCTAGCTAGGGAGCTGTTTTTT
NA,TRBV29-1,TRBJ2-3,NA,CSVEVITGANTDTQYF,TGCAGCGTTGAGGTCATCACGGGAGCAAACACAGATACGCAGTATTTT
NA,TRBV11-2,TRBJ2-1,NA,CASSATLSSYNEQFF,TGTGCCAGCAGCGCGACACTGAGCTCCTACAATGAGCAGTTCTTC
few,TRBV15,TRBJ2-3,NA,CATRRVPDTQYF,TGTGCCACCAGGAGGGTACCAGATACGCAGTATTTT
NA,TRBV4-1,TRBJ2-1,TRBD2,CASSHTGLAGDYNEQFF,TGCGCCAGCAGCCATACCGGACTAGCGGGAGACTACAATGAGCAGTTCTTC
NA,TRBV6-5,TRBJ2-6,TRBD1,CASSYGTGAGANVLTF,TGTGCCAGCAGTTACGGGACAGGGGCTGGGGCCAACGTCCTGACTTTC
NA,TRBV7-9,TRBJ1-4,TRBD1,CASSLDGTEDEKLFF,TGTGCCAGCAGCTTAGACGGGACAGAAGATGAAAAACTGTTTTTT
NA,TRBV30,TRBJ2-1,NA,CAWSPLGYEQFF,TGTGCCTGGAGTCCACTAGGCTATGAGCAGTTCTTC
few,TRBV9,TRBJ1-1,TRBD1,CASSPDRVIAEAFF,TGTGCCAGCAGCCCCGACAGGGTAATCGCTGAAGCTTTCTTT
few,TRBV7-9,TRBJ2-3,NA,CASTDWDTQYF,TGTGCCAGCACAGATTGGGATACGCAGTATTTT
few,TRBV7-9,TRBJ2-3,NA,CASSETPRGRGTDTQYF,TGTGCCAGCAGCGAAACCCCCCGGGGGCGGGGGACAGATACGCAGTATTTT
NA,TRBV6-6,TRBJ2-5,NA,CASTTGTAHPSQYF,TGTGCCAGCACTACGGGGACTGCCCACCCGTCCCAGTACTTC
NA,TRBV19,TRBJ2-3,TRBD2,CAPPAGVTDTQYF,TGTGCTCCCCCGGCGGGAGTTACAGATACGCAGTATTTT
NA,TRBV2,TRBJ2-1,NA,CASSGSLVNEQFF,TGTGCCAGCAGCGGGAGCCTGGTCAATGAGCAGTTCTTC
few,TRBV6-1,TRBJ2-3,NA,CASSIRGTQYF,TGTGCCAGCAGTATCAGGGGTACGCAGTATTTT
NA,TRBV5-6,TRBJ1-2,NA,CASRPRAGSYGYTF,TGTGCCAGCAGGCCCCGGGCGGGGTCCTATGGCTACACCTTC
NA,TRBV28,TRBJ2-1,NA,CASSLTQRKYNEQFF,TGTGCCAGCAGTTTAACGCAGCGGAAATACAATGAGCAGTTCTTC
NA,TRBV2,TRBJ2-1,TRBD2,CASSGAAGVEFF,TGTGCCAGCAGCGGTGCGGCGGGAGTGGAGTTCTTC
few,TRBV6-5,TRBJ1-2,TRBD1,CASSEGTGEDGYTF,TGTGCCAGCAGTGAAGGAACAGGGGAGGATGGCTACACCTTC
few,TRBV4-3,TRBJ2-1,TRBD2,CASSPAGKSGSEQFF,TGCGCCAGCAGCCCAGCGGGAAAGTCGGGTAGTGAGCAGTTCTTC
NA,TRBV14,TRBJ2-6,TRBD1,CASSHLQGARGANVLTF,TGTGCCAGCAGCCATTTACAGGGGGCGCGAGGGGCCAACGTCCTGACTTTC
NA,TRBV4-1,TRBJ2-1,TRBD2,CASSQPGRSQNNEQFF,TGCGCCAGCAGCCAACCCGGGAGGAGTCAAAACAATGAGCAGTTCTTC
NA,TRBV9,TRBJ1-5,NA,CASSPSGQFNQPQHF,TGTGCCAGCAGCCCCAGTGGACAGTTCAATCAGCCCCAGCATTTT
NA,TRBV6-5,TRBJ2-1,TRBD2,CASSYQTSGGGNEQFF,TGTGCCAGCAGTTACCAGACTAGCGGGGGGGGGAATGAGCAGTTCTTC
few,TRBV30,TRBJ2-3,TRBD2,CAGTSGRLDTQYF,TGTGCCGGTACTAGCGGGAGGTTAGATACGCAGTATTTT
NA,TRBV30,TRBJ2-3,TRBD2,CAWSGRSTDTQYF,TGTGCCTGGAGCGGGAGGAGTACAGATACGCAGTATTTT
NA,TRBV28,TRBJ2-1,TRBD2,CASSLWGTSGTGDNEQFF,TGTGCCAGCAGTTTATGGGGGACTAGCGGGACCGGGGACAATGAGCAGTTCTTC
few,TRBV6-5,TRBJ2-1,NA,CASSRGLPSYNEQFF,TGTGCCAGCAGTCGAGGACTACCCTCCTACAATGAGCAGTTCTTC
few,TRBV13,TRBJ1-1,NA,CASSLEGGYAF,TGTGCCAGCAGCTTAGAAGGAGGCTATGCCTTT
NA,TRBV5-1,TRBJ2-2,NA,CASSLTGHPNTGELFF,TGCGCCAGCAGCTTGACCGGACATCCGAACACCGGGGAGCTGTTTTTT
few,TRBV9,TRBJ1-5,NA,CASSVGQDQPQHF,TGTGCCAGCAGCGTAGGGCAGGATCAGCCCCAGCATTTT
NA,TRBV11-2,TRBJ2-5,NA,CASSRNEYGTQYF,TGTGCCAGCAGCCGAAACGAGTACGGGACCCAGTACTTC
few,TRBV29-1,TRBJ2-1,NA,CSVTTGADNEQFF,TGCAGCGTTACGACAGGTGCAGACAATGAGCAGTTCTTC
NA,TRBV16,TRBJ1-2,TRBD1,CASSQSNRGGYGYTF,TGTGCCAGCAGCCAATCTAACAGGGGGGGATATGGCTACACCTTC
NA,TRBV4-1,TRBJ2-5,TRBD2,CASSQSSGSFQETQYF,TGCGCCAGCAGCCAATCTAGCGGGAGCTTCCAAGAGACCCAGTACTTC
NA,TRBV7-2,TRBJ2-3,TRBD1,CASSLSTGEDTQYF,TGTGCCAGCAGCTTATCAACAGGGGAAGATACGCAGTATTTT
NA,TRBV28,TRBJ1-3,TRBD1,CASQGQNLGNTIYF,TGTGCCAGCCAGGGACAGAACCTTGGAAACACCATATATTTT
few,TRBV6-1,TRBJ2-1,TRBD2,CASILAGADEQFF,TGTGCCAGCATACTAGCGGGAGCGGATGAGCAGTTCTTC
once,TRBV18,TRBJ2-5,TRBD2,CASSWLAESQETQYF,TGTGCCAGCTCATGGCTAGCGGAGTCCCAAGAGACCCAGTACTTC
NA,TRBV7-9,TRBJ2-7,TRBD2,CASSTDLGLASSYEQYF,TGTGCCAGCAGCACGGACCTCGGACTAGCGAGCTCCTACGAGCAGTACTTC
many,TRBV29-1,TRBJ2-5,NA,CSVVQGETQYF,TGCAGCGTTGTTCAGGGAGAGACCCAGTACTTC
NA,TRBV20-1,TRBJ2-1,NA,CSATQGGEQFF,TGCAGTGCTACCCAAGGGGGTGAGCAGTTCTTC
few,TRBV7-9,TRBJ2-1,TRBD1,CASSFSGTASTKTFEQFF,TGTGCCAGCAGCTTCTCCGGGACAGCGAGTACTAAGACATTTGAGCAGTTCTTC
NA,TRBV6-1,TRBJ2-1,TRBD2,CASTRLAYSDEQFF,TGTGCCAGCACCCGACTAGCGTACTCCGATGAGCAGTTCTTC
NA,TRBV30,TRBJ2-1,NA,CAWSVGGGGPNEQFF,TGTGCCTGGAGTGTAGGCGGAGGGGGCCCCAATGAGCAGTTCTTC
NA,TRBV6-5,TRBJ2-7,TRBD1,CASSRDRAYEQYF,TGTGCCAGCAGTCGGGACAGGGCCTACGAGCAGTACTTC